Listed below are T cell receptor beta chains from one sample, sequenced in a study of T cell responses to AZD1222 COVID-19 vaccine. Using immunoSEQ multiplex PCR, the repertoire was profiled, and TCRdb retains in-frame clones only, with some absent. This table holds about 140,000 clones, approximately 90% found once. This specimen was peripheral blood, taken on day 0 of AZD1222 vaccination. The receptors derive from an adult in good health. Both conserved end residues are part of each CDR3. The order of the fields is D gene, clone size, V gene, J gene, CDR3 protein, CDR3 DNA. The D gene is left open where the match is weak. Size values are once, few and many counts, or a class for expanded clones, and some rows have none.

d_gene: TRBD1
abundance: .
v_gene: TRBV12-3/TRBV12-4
j_gene: TRBJ2-7
CDR3aa: CASSLLETGQQYF
CDR3nt: TGTGCCAGCAGTCTTCTGGAGACAGGGCAGCAGTACTTC

d_gene: .
abundance: .
v_gene: TRBV21-1
j_gene: TRBJ1-6
CDR3aa: CASSKGGNHSYNSPLHF
CDR3nt: TGTGCCAGCAGCAAAGGGGGGAACCACTCCTATAATTCACCCCTCCACTTT

d_gene: .
abundance: once
v_gene: TRBV7-2
j_gene: TRBJ1-1
CDR3aa: CASSSSLGAAQNTEAFF
CDR3nt: TGTGCCAGCAGCTCCTCTCTCGGGGCAGCCCAGAACACTGAAGCTTTCTTT

d_gene: .
abundance: .
v_gene: TRBV6-2/TRBV6-3
j_gene: TRBJ2-7
CDR3aa: CASSVTGDGSYEQYF
CDR3nt: TGTGCCAGCAGTGTGACGGGAGACGGCTCCTACGAGCAGTACTTC

d_gene: .
abundance: .
v_gene: TRBV2
j_gene: TRBJ1-5
CDR3aa: CASKSGPQGSNQPQHF
CDR3nt: TGTGCCAGCAAGTCGGGGCCCCAAGGTTCCAATCAGCCCCAGCATTTT

d_gene: .
abundance: .
v_gene: TRBV29-1
j_gene: TRBJ2-7
CDR3aa: CSVEGTGSSYEQYF
CDR3nt: TGCAGCGTTGAGGGGACGGGGAGCTCCTACGAGCAGTACTTC

d_gene: .
abundance: .
v_gene: TRBV27
j_gene: TRBJ2-2
CDR3aa: CASSFLAGDTGELFF
CDR3nt: .

d_gene: .
abundance: .
v_gene: TRBV29-1
j_gene: TRBJ1-1
CDR3aa: CSVAGGPEAFF
CDR3nt: TGCAGCGTTGCGGGGGGGCCTGAAGCTTTCTTT

d_gene: .
abundance: .
v_gene: TRBV18
j_gene: TRBJ1-2
CDR3aa: CASSPSGAGGYTF
CDR3nt: TGTGCCAGCTCACCATCGGGGGCGGGAGGCTACACCTTC

d_gene: .
abundance: .
v_gene: TRBV5-4
j_gene: TRBJ2-5
CDR3aa: CASSLGGARYQETQYF
CDR3nt: TGTGCCAGCAGCTTGGGGGGGGCCAGGTACCAAGAGACCCAGTACTTC

d_gene: .
abundance: .
v_gene: TRBV4-3
j_gene: TRBJ2-7
CDR3aa: CASSQDRASYEQYF
CDR3nt: TGCGCCAGCAGCCAAGATAGAGCATCCTACGAGCAGTACTTC

d_gene: .
abundance: .
v_gene: TRBV6-4
j_gene: TRBJ2-2
CDR3aa: CASSSRGTGELFF
CDR3nt: TGTGCCAGCTCCTCACGGGGCACCGGGGAGCTGTTTTTT

d_gene: TRBD2
abundance: .
v_gene: TRBV29-1
j_gene: TRBJ2-1
CDR3aa: CSVERSSGRFNEQFF
CDR3nt: TGCAGCGTTGAACGGTCTAGCGGGAGATTCAATGAGCAGTTCTTC

d_gene: TRBD1
abundance: .
v_gene: TRBV30
j_gene: TRBJ1-5
CDR3aa: CAWSVDRVVGLVSNQPQHF
CDR3nt: TGTGCCTGGAGTGTAGACAGGGTAGTGGGATTGGTGAGCAATCAGCCCCAGCATTTT

d_gene: .
abundance: .
v_gene: TRBV7-7
j_gene: TRBJ1-1
CDR3aa: CASSLTRDTEAFF
CDR3nt: TGTGCTAGCAGTTTAACCCGAGACACTGAAGCTTTCTTT

d_gene: .
abundance: .
v_gene: TRBV15
j_gene: TRBJ1-2
CDR3aa: CATSLTEAYGYTF
CDR3nt: TGTGCCACCAGCCTCACAGAAGCTTATGGCTACACCTTC

d_gene: .
abundance: .
v_gene: TRBV19
j_gene: TRBJ1-4
CDR3aa: CASIDLRGGEKLFF
CDR3nt: TGTGCCAGTATCGACCTTCGGGGGGGAGAAAAACTGTTTTTT

d_gene: .
abundance: .
v_gene: TRBV12-5
j_gene: TRBJ2-1
CDR3aa: CASGLVQMNNEQFF
CDR3nt: TGTGCTAGTGGTTTGGTACAGATGAACAATGAGCAGTTCTTC

d_gene: TRBD2
abundance: .
v_gene: TRBV19
j_gene: TRBJ2-2
CDR3aa: CASSIVAGNTGELFF
CDR3nt: TGTGCCAGTAGTATCGTAGCGGGGAACACCGGGGAGCTGTTTTTT

d_gene: .
abundance: .
v_gene: TRBV11-2
j_gene: TRBJ2-7
CDR3aa: CASSLVRNEQYF
CDR3nt: TGTGCCAGCAGCTTAGTCAGGAACGAGCAGTACTTC

d_gene: .
abundance: .
v_gene: TRBV5-1
j_gene: TRBJ2-7
CDR3aa: CARLRKRSSYEQYF
CDR3nt: TGCGCCCGCCTGCGAAAAAGGAGCTCCTACGAGCAGTACTTC

d_gene: .
abundance: .
v_gene: TRBV6-5
j_gene: TRBJ1-6
CDR3aa: CASRRSEGGSPLHF
CDR3nt: TGTGCCAGCAGACGGTCCGAGGGCGGATCACCCCTCCACTTT

d_gene: TRBD2
abundance: .
v_gene: TRBV10-3
j_gene: TRBJ2-1
CDR3aa: CAISEFRGLAGSGEQFF
CDR3nt: TGTGCCATCAGTGAGTTCCGCGGACTAGCGGGGTCCGGGGAGCAGTTCTTC

d_gene: TRBD2
abundance: .
v_gene: TRBV13
j_gene: TRBJ2-2
CDR3aa: CASSLAQGLAPKNTGELFF
CDR3nt: TGTGCCAGCAGCTTAGCTCAGGGACTAGCGCCAAAGAACACCGGGGAGCTGTTTTTT

d_gene: TRBD1
abundance: .
v_gene: TRBV19
j_gene: TRBJ2-1
CDR3aa: CASRTQGAYNEQFF
CDR3nt: TGTGCCAGTAGGACACAGGGGGCGTACAATGAGCAGTTCTTC

d_gene: TRBD1
abundance: .
v_gene: TRBV2
j_gene: TRBJ1-2
CDR3aa: CASSDADRGPWGYTF
CDR3nt: TGTGCCAGCAGTGATGCGGACAGGGGCCCTTGGGGCTACACCTTC

d_gene: TRBD2
abundance: .
v_gene: TRBV10-3
j_gene: TRBJ2-5
CDR3aa: CAISANAGGRETQYF
CDR3nt: TGTGCCATCAGTGCTAATGCGGGGGGGCGAGAGACCCAGTACTTC

d_gene: .
abundance: .
v_gene: TRBV5-1
j_gene: TRBJ2-2
CDR3aa: CASSEGITGELFF
CDR3nt: TGCGCCAGCAGCGAAGGTATCACCGGGGAGCTGTTTTTT

d_gene: .
abundance: .
v_gene: TRBV2
j_gene: TRBJ2-1
CDR3aa: CASSERGGRAHSYNEQFF
CDR3nt: TGTGCCAGCAGTGAACGGGGTGGCAGAGCTCACTCCTACAATGAGCAGTTCTTC

d_gene: .
abundance: .
v_gene: TRBV6-1
j_gene: TRBJ1-5
CDR3aa: CASSEGIYSNQPQHF
CDR3nt: TGTGCCAGCAGTGAAGGAATTTATAGCAATCAGCCCCAGCATTTT

d_gene: TRBD1
abundance: .
v_gene: TRBV7-6
j_gene: TRBJ2-5
CDR3aa: CASSRTGRTETQYF
CDR3nt: TGTGCCAGCAGCCGGACAGGGAGGACAGAGACCCAGTACTTC

d_gene: TRBD2
abundance: .
v_gene: TRBV9
j_gene: TRBJ2-3
CDR3aa: CASSVGGTSGSWTDTQYF
CDR3nt: TGTGCCAGCAGCGTAGGAGGGACTAGCGGGAGCTGGACAGATACGCAGTATTTT

d_gene: .
abundance: .
v_gene: TRBV21-1
j_gene: TRBJ1-3
CDR3aa: CASSDDPGQGRNTIYF
CDR3nt: TGTGCCAGCAGCGACGACCCTGGACAGGGTAGAAACACCATATATTTT

d_gene: .
abundance: few
v_gene: TRBV7-2
j_gene: TRBJ2-7
CDR3aa: CASSLGELIYEQYF
CDR3nt: TGTGCCAGCAGCTTAGGGGAACTGATCTACGAGCAGTACTTC

d_gene: TRBD1
abundance: .
v_gene: TRBV11-2
j_gene: TRBJ2-7
CDR3aa: CASRGQGRGGYEQYF
CDR3nt: TGTGCCAGCAGGGGACAGGGGAGGGGTGGCTACGAGCAGTACTTC

d_gene: .
abundance: .
v_gene: TRBV7-9
j_gene: TRBJ2-7
CDR3aa: CASSLVGGPSTYEQYF
CDR3nt: TGTGCCAGCAGCTTAGTAGGGGGACCCAGTACCTACGAGCAGTACTTC

d_gene: TRBD1
abundance: .
v_gene: TRBV24-1
j_gene: TRBJ1-5
CDR3aa: CATSDPGGNQPQHF
CDR3nt: TGTGCCACCAGTGATCCAGGGGGGAATCAGCCCCAGCATTTT

d_gene: .
abundance: .
v_gene: TRBV4-2
j_gene: TRBJ1-4
CDR3aa: CASSQVKMGGGEKLFF
CDR3nt: TGTGCCAGCAGCCAAGTTAAGATGGGGGGAGGTGAAAAACTGTTTTTT

d_gene: .
abundance: .
v_gene: TRBV19
j_gene: TRBJ1-3
CDR3aa: CASSLTGKGDTIYF
CDR3nt: TGTGCCAGTAGCCTTACAGGGAAAGGAGACACCATATATTTT

d_gene: .
abundance: once
v_gene: TRBV7-2
j_gene: TRBJ2-5
CDR3aa: CASSLDSGSWETQYF
CDR3nt: TGTGCCAGCAGCTTAGACAGCGGGTCATGGGAGACCCAGTACTTC

d_gene: .
abundance: once
v_gene: TRBV28
j_gene: TRBJ1-2
CDR3aa: CASSSSTGHINYGYTF
CDR3nt: TGTGCCAGCAGTTCCTCCACGGGACATATCAACTATGGCTACACCTTC

d_gene: .
abundance: .
v_gene: TRBV9
j_gene: TRBJ2-3
CDR3aa: CASSPLGPASTDTQYF
CDR3nt: TGTGCCAGCAGCCCTCTAGGACCGGCTAGCACAGATACGCAGTATTTT

d_gene: .
abundance: once
v_gene: TRBV7-2
j_gene: TRBJ2-7
CDR3aa: CASSLEGGAFYEQYF
CDR3nt: TGTGCCAGCAGCTTAGAGGGGGGGGCCTTCTACGAGCAGTACTTC

d_gene: .
abundance: .
v_gene: TRBV14
j_gene: TRBJ1-3
CDR3aa: CASSQVASSGNTIYF
CDR3nt: TGTGCCAGCAGCCAAGTTGCGTCCTCTGGAAACACCATATATTTT

d_gene: .
abundance: .
v_gene: TRBV15
j_gene: TRBJ1-5
CDR3aa: CATSRDQARGQPQHF
CDR3nt: TGTGCCACCAGCAGAGATCAGGCAAGGGGGCAGCCCCAGCATTTT

d_gene: TRBD2
abundance: .
v_gene: TRBV7-8
j_gene: TRBJ2-5
CDR3aa: CASSQGLPQETQYF
CDR3nt: TGTGCCAGCAGCCAGGGACTACCCCAGGAGACCCAGTACTTC

d_gene: .
abundance: .
v_gene: TRBV5-1
j_gene: TRBJ1-1
CDR3aa: CASSLSGYNTEAFF
CDR3nt: TGCGCCAGCAGCTTGTCGGGGTACAACACTGAAGCTTTCTTT

d_gene: TRBD1
abundance: .
v_gene: TRBV6-2/TRBV6-3
j_gene: TRBJ1-1
CDR3aa: CASSYIVGGTGSTEAFF
CDR3nt: TGTGCCAGCAGTTACATTGTCGGGGGGACAGGGAGTACTGAAGCTTTCTTT

d_gene: TRBD2
abundance: .
v_gene: TRBV19
j_gene: TRBJ2-5
CDR3aa: CASRTGTSGASGETQYF
CDR3nt: TGTGCCAGTAGAACCGGGACTAGCGGGGCGTCGGGAGAGACCCAGTACTTC

d_gene: .
abundance: .
v_gene: TRBV14
j_gene: TRBJ2-6
CDR3aa: CASRNSGANVLTF
CDR3nt: TGTGCCAGCAGGAACTCTGGGGCCAACGTCCTGACTTTC

d_gene: .
abundance: .
v_gene: TRBV4-1
j_gene: TRBJ1-4
CDR3aa: CASSLGHLNEKLFF
CDR3nt: TGCGCCAGCAGCTTAGGACACCTTAATGAAAAACTGTTTTTT

d_gene: .
abundance: once
v_gene: TRBV6-5
j_gene: TRBJ1-2
CDR3aa: CASTTSGGAYGYTF
CDR3nt: TGTGCCAGCACCACCTCTGGGGGGGCCTATGGCTACACCTTC

d_gene: .
abundance: .
v_gene: TRBV5-6
j_gene: TRBJ1-4
CDR3aa: CASSLGGFNEKLFF
CDR3nt: TGTGCCAGCAGCTTAGGGGGATTTAATGAAAAACTGTTTTTT

d_gene: TRBD2
abundance: .
v_gene: TRBV5-1
j_gene: TRBJ2-2
CDR3aa: CASSLLPSGGMNTGELFF
CDR3nt: TGCGCCAGCAGCTTGTTGCCTAGCGGGGGGATGAACACCGGGGAGCTGTTTTTT

d_gene: .
abundance: .
v_gene: TRBV5-4
j_gene: TRBJ2-1
CDR3aa: CASSLEGGPYNEQFF
CDR3nt: TGTGCCAGCAGCTTGGAGGGGGGGCCCTACAATGAGCAGTTCTTC

d_gene: TRBD1
abundance: .
v_gene: TRBV27
j_gene: TRBJ1-5
CDR3aa: CASSLSRGNQPQHF
CDR3nt: TGTGCCAGCAGTTTATCCAGGGGGAATCAGCCCCAGCATTTT

d_gene: .
abundance: .
v_gene: TRBV10-3
j_gene: TRBJ1-1
CDR3aa: CAIKENTEAFF
CDR3nt: TGTGCCATCAAAGAGAACACTGAAGCTTTCTTT

d_gene: .
abundance: .
v_gene: TRBV11-3
j_gene: TRBJ1-1
CDR3aa: CASSPVGRGTEAFF
CDR3nt: TGTGCCAGCAGCCCTGTCGGCCGGGGCACTGAAGCTTTCTTT